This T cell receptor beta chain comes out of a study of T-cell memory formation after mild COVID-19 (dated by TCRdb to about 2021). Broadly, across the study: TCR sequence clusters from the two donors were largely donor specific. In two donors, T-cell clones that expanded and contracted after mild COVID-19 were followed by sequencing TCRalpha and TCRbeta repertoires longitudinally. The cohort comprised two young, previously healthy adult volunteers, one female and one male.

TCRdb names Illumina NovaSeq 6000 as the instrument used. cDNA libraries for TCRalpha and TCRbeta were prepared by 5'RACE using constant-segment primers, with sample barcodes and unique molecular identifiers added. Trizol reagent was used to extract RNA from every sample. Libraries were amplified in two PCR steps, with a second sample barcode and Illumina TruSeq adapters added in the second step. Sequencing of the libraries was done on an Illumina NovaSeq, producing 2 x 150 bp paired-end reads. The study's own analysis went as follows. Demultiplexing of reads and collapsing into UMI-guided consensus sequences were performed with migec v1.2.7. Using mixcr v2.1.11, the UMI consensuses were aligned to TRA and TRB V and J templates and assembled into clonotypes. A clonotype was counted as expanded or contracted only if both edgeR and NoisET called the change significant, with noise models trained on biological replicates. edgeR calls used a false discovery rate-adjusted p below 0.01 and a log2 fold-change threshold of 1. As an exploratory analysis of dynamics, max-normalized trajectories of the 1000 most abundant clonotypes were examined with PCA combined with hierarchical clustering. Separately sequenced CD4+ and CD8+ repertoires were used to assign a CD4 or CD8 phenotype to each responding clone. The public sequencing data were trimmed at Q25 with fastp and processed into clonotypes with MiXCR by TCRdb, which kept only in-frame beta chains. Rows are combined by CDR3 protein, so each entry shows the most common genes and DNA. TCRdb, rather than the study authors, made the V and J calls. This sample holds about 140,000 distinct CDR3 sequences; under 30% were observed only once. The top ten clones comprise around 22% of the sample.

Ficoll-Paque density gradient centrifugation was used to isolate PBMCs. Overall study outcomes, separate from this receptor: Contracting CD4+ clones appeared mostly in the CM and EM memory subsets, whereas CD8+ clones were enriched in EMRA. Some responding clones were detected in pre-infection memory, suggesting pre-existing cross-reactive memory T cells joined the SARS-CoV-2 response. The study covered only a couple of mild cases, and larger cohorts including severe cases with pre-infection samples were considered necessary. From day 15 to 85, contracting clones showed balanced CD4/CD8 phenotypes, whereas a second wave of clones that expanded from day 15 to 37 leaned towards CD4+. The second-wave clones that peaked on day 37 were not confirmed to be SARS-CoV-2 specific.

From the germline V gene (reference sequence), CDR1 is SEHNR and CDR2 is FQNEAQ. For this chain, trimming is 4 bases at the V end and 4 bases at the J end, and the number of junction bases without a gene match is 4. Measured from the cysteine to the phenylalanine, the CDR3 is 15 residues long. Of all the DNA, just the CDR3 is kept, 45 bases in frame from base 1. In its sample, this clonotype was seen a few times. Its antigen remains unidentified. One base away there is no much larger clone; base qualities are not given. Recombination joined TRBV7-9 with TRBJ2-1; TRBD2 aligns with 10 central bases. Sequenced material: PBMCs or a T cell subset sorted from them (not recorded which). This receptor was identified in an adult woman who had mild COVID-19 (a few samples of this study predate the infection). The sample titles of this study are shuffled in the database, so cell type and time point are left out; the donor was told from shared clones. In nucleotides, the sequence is TGTGCCAGCAGCTGGACTAGCGGACCTTACAATGAGCAGTTCTTC. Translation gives CASSWTSGPYNEQFF.